This TCR beta chain emerged from a study of cytomegalovirus exposure and HLA in healthy donors (dated by TCRdb to about 2017). Notes on the research overall: An earlier analysis of approximately 600 of the donors reported approximately 290 Gb of sequence data and about 100 million unique TCR beta sequences from roughly 180 million T cells. In addition to the first cohort of 650 to 750 subjects, a separate validation cohort of about 120 different subjects was used. Among about 400 genotyped donors of the cohort, an average of around 250,000 unique TCR beta nucleotide sequences was sequenced per donor, of which about 18% were non-productive. Typing coverage differed by locus: A, B, C, DRB1 and DQB1 were typed in roughly 620-630 donors, DQA1 in roughly 510, DPA1 in 600 to 610, and DPB1 in just under 490. Rather than using new phenotypic data, the later analysis identified candidate immune exposures from TCR beta sequences and from how often those sequences occurred across donors. In a later analysis, previously published TCR beta repertoires from 666 donors were re-analyzed and high-resolution HLA genotyping was added so that TCR occurrence patterns could be studied. Donor age, sex, ethnicity and CMV serostatus were compiled together with the repertoire data. The T cell repertoires of some 700 subjects were profiled by immunosequencing and related to cytomegalovirus serostatus. In an earlier analysis of 587 of the donors, high-throughput TCR beta sequencing was used to judge whether each TCR beta V gene segment behaved as functional or pseudogenic. Among the roughly 430 genotyped donors, approximately 76% belonged to the genetic ancestry cluster associated with self-reported Caucasian donors. The study aimed to test whether signatures of past pathogen exposure could be identified by cataloging public T cell receptors. All discovery cohort repertoires had been generated on a single sequencing platform. An early release covering 550 to 650 HLA-typed donors comprised roughly 300 gigabases of sequencing data and tens of millions of unique TCR sequences. HLA typing covered class I and class II loci at four-digit resolution. Four to six DR-DQ haplotypes were handled as single units for association and clustering, since linkage in the cohort was strong. High-throughput TCR immunosequencing, statistical association of individual TCRs with disease status, and machine learning were combined to predict cytomegalovirus infection status. A later genetic analysis took genome-wide SNP genotypes for about 65% of the roughly 670 donors and used that subset as a discovery cohort. Points the paper makes about the study in general: Sequencing depth was assumed to be roughly uniform across donors in the presence/absence analyses, though that assumption may not hold. When HLA alleles, especially DR and DQ, strongly co-occurred, TCR associations were difficult to assign to individual alleles. Most CMV-associated TCR beta chains appeared to be HLA-restricted in a later analysis, and the HLA associations seemed to be driven largely by CMV exposure. An earlier analysis of approximately 600 of the donors showed that most TCR beta V segments appeared in productive rearrangements either about 87% or about 30% of the time, which broadly matched IMGT annotations. This cohort had only TCR beta chains sequenced, and the lack of alpha or paired-chain data limited which features could be detected. It was suggested by the authors that the approach could potentially be generalized to other disease states and immunological phenotypes. A group of highly shared sequence variants was considered likely to be a technical artifact of the sequencing pipeline. At a false discovery rate of 0.05, a later analysis linked roughly 17,000 TCR beta sequences to specific HLA alleles. An association between a missense DCLRE1C variant and V-gene and J-gene trimming of TCR beta chains was found in a later genetic analysis and replicated in an independent cohort. A further reported finding was that TCR beta sequences accurately predicted the HLA-A and HLA-B alleles for most subjects in the first cohort. A total of some 180 TCR beta chains were listed by the study as associated with cytomegalovirus. Correlated functional status among segregating V segments might be attributable to linkage disequilibrium, but an unknown experimental factor could not be ruled out. Several of the top co-occurrence clusters appeared to be linked to parvovirus B19, influenza, CMV and Epstein-Barr virus, according to a later analysis. The only immune exposure information available for the cohort was CMV serostatus. In both the original and validation cohorts, the classifier was reported to diagnose cytomegalovirus status with high specificity and sensitivity. Most TCR sequences were observed very rarely across donors, whereas some public TCRs were present in many individuals. A later analysis found that TCR association rates varied across HLA loci, with DRB1 alleles showing the most associated TCRs and HLA-C alleles the fewest. Some IMGT-functional V segments, including TRBV6-2 and TRBV6-3, could not be distinguished by the 87-base-pair reads and were therefore excluded. In vitro tests confirmed that a few of the cytomegalovirus-associated TCR beta chains recognize cytomegalovirus antigens. Fewer than 20 rarely observed V segments, including chromosome 9 orphons, were excluded from the earlier analysis of just under 600 of the donors because counts were too low. HLA typing was unavailable for some donors at each locus, so association tests used only the typed subset. A later genetic analysis reported fewer N-insertions in productive TCRs among donors in an Asian-associated ancestry cluster than the roughly 700-donor mean. A later analysis found that HLA-associated TCR beta chains were more clonally expanded and had lower generation probabilities than equally common non-associated chains.

The cohort was made up of around 720 healthy bone marrow donors. At the time of sampling, every cohort member was nominally healthy, though immune exposures that went unrecorded were likely present. The donor tested CMV seropositive, placing the donor among the roughly 270 seropositive members of the cohort. Each donor provided a peripheral blood sample, and peripheral blood mononuclear cells were used for TCR beta sequencing. The Qiagen DNeasy Blood Extraction Kit was used to extract genomic DNA from the blood cell samples. This clone was seen a single time. It lacks a known antigen. Base qualities were left out, and no much larger clone turns up one base away. To prepare the library, the immunoSEQ multiplex PCR assay was applied. For the multiplex PCR, a mixture combining 60 forward primers for TCR Vbeta segments and 13 reverse primers for TCR Jbeta segments was used. Amplification of the CDR3 region of rearranged TCR beta genes was performed with a multiplex PCR assay on genomic DNA. The Illumina HiSeq System was used to sequence the amplified TCR beta libraries as 87-base-pair reads. Per the original workflow: A later analysis tallied 80 million to 95 million unique TCR beta chains across the 666 repertoires, and about 12 million of those chains were shared by two or more donors. To remove PCR and sequencing errors, raw reads were error-corrected and collapsed into unique sequences using a nearest-neighbor algorithm that merged closely related sequences. Alignment of CDR3 sequences to IMGT reference sequences was used to assign V, D and J gene segments. For a sequence to be retained, at least a six-nucleotide match to both a V gene segment and a J gene segment was required. Rearrangements were called productive when the CDR3 lacked stop codons and stayed in frame with V and J; all others were non-productive. Following IMGT convention, CDR3 was defined as the stretch from the second conserved V-encoded cysteine to the conserved J-encoded phenylalanine. Sequences without an unambiguous match to a single V gene segment were excluded from the earlier analysis of about 600 of the donors. In an earlier analysis of about 590 of the donors, a V segment was called functional when productive rearrangements were above 56.7%, and segregating when the standard deviation between donors exceeded 5%. To diagnose cytomegalovirus status from the catalog of TCR beta chain sequences, a statistical classification framework was built. In a later analysis, TCR nucleotide sequences were compared against IMGT/GENE-DB human TR gene sequences so that V and J genes could be assigned. In a later analysis, CDR3 sequences and most-parsimonious VDJ recombination scenarios were assigned using the TCRdist pipeline. In a later analysis, each TCR beta chain was defined by its CDR3 amino acid sequence together with its V-gene family, and reads without a unique V-gene family were excluded. To address suspected cross-contamination and a sequencing artifact, a later analysis removed under 600 highly shared, low-generation-probability nucleotide sequences. In a later analysis, a clonal expansion index was calculated for each public chain from normalized within-repertoire ranks of inferred template counts. A later analysis computed generation probabilities with a VDJ recombination model fitted to out-of-frame rearrangements, and checked the results against IGoR. Hypergeometric tests were used in a later analysis to score TCR-TCR, TCR-HLA and TCR-CMV co-occurrence, with a repertoire-size bias correction applied to the TCR pairs. A later analysis estimated false discovery rates by permuting HLA or CMV assignments 20 times. In a later analysis, co-occurring TCRs were grouped using DBSCAN, with TCRdist sequence similarity added in when clustering inside HLA-allele-positive subsets. Co-occurrence clustering excluded repertoires with fewer than 30,000 or more than 120,000 public chains, plus five with anomalous nucleotide sharing. In its TCRdb copy, this immuneACCESS table keeps in-frame sequences only and misses some clones. Where compared with another copy, unresolved V genes explain less than half of these, and the others have no known cause. V, J and clone size derive from that table, while D and trimming were established from the DNA sequence. For this sample the table gives 95,000 to 150,000 clones, of which approximately 80% were detected only once. About 2.6% of the sample is in the top ten clones.

Measured from the cysteine to the phenylalanine, the CDR3 is 14 residues long. Only the CDR3 region is kept as DNA, spanning 42 bases read in frame from base 1. From the germline V gene, CDR1 is SGHTA and CDR2 is FQGNSA. The V and J ends are trimmed by 4 bases and 7 bases, leaving 16 bases between them. This TCR was sampled from a woman aged 40 to 55 in good health and CMV-seropositive. Input material: PBMCs. The sequence is built from TRBV7-2 and TRBJ1-2, with TRBD1 perhaps the D gene, on 6 matching bases. The encoded CDR3 is CASSYAGANLGYTF. The bases are TGTGCCAGCAGCTACGCGGGGGCGAATCTTGGCTACACCTTC.